Listed below are T cell receptor beta chains from one sample, sequenced in a study of blood T cell repertoires in COVID-19. The repertoire was sequenced with immunoSEQ multiplex PCR; TCRdb's copy has only in-frame clones and lacks some. The sample lists tens of thousands of clones, 90% occurring once. Sequencing was performed on peripheral blood. Receptor source: a human donor in a cohort sampled during active COVID-19. Both conserved end residues are part of each CDR3. The order of the fields is V gene, D gene, J gene, clone size, CDR3 protein, CDR3 DNA. The D gene is left open where the match is weak. Rows may omit the clone size; those that give it use once, few, many or a size class.

>TRBV2|.|TRBJ1-2|.
CANRQDRGGYTF
TGTGCCAACAGACAGGATAGGGGTGGCTACACCTTC
>TRBV11-2|.|TRBJ2-2|.
CASSPDRNANTGELFF
TGTGCCAGCAGCCCCGACAGGAACGCGAACACCGGGGAGCTGTTTTTT
>TRBV11-2|.|TRBJ2-7|.
CASSTGGEQYF
TGTGCCAGCAGCACAGGAGGGGAGCAGTACTTC
>TRBV10-3|.|TRBJ1-6|few
CAISEIRESLHF
TGTGCCATCAGTGAGATCCGAGAGTCCCTCCACTTT
>TRBV9|.|TRBJ2-2|.
CASNTGVVGELFF
TGTGCCAGCAATACGGGAGTCGTCGGGGAGCTGTTTTTT
>TRBV15|.|TRBJ2-1|.
CATTQEDSSYNEQFF
TGTGCCACCACCCAAGAGGACAGCTCCTACAATGAGCAGTTCTTC
>TRBV5-1|.|TRBJ2-7|.
CASSLGLVGYEQYF
TGCGCCAGCAGCTTGGGCCTAGTCGGCTACGAGCAGTACTTC
>TRBV19|.|TRBJ1-5|.
CASSTQGLSNQPQHF
TGTGCCAGTAGCACACAGGGCCTCAGCAATCAGCCCCAGCATTTT
>TRBV2|.|TRBJ2-5|.
CASSETGLVKETQYF
TGTGCCAGCAGTGAAACCGGCCTAGTGAAAGAGACCCAGTACTTC
>TRBV9|TRBD1|TRBJ1-2|.
CASSTQQGALYGYTF
TGTGCCAGCAGCACTCAACAGGGGGCTCTATATGGCTACACCTTC
>TRBV5-1|.|TRBJ2-7|.
CASTPRPFSGSYEQYF
TGCGCCAGCACTCCGCGACCTTTTAGCGGATCCTACGAGCAGTACTTC
>TRBV11-2|.|TRBJ1-1|.
CASTQDRLNTEAFF
TGTGCCAGCACCCAGGACAGATTGAACACTGAAGCTTTCTTT
>TRBV20-1|TRBD2|TRBJ2-1|once
CSASGGGSLNNEQFF
TGCAGTGCTAGTGGCGGGGGTAGCCTAAACAATGAGCAGTTCTTC
>TRBV14|TRBD1|TRBJ1-2|.
CASSQGGRGIGYGYTF
TGTGCCAGCAGCCAAGGAGGCAGGGGGATTGGCTATGGCTACACCTTC
>TRBV7-2|.|TRBJ2-1|.
CASSLGVGHSYNEQFF
TGTGCCAGCAGCTTAGGCGTGGGCCATAGCTACAATGAGCAGTTCTTC
>TRBV4-1|TRBD2|TRBJ2-2|.
CASSHGGRDTGELFF
TGCGCCAGCAGCCACGGCGGGAGGGACACCGGGGAGCTGTTTTTT
>TRBV5-4|TRBD2|TRBJ2-7|.
CASSLPEVGREYEQYF
TGTGCCAGCAGCTTGCCCGAGGTCGGGAGGGAATACGAGCAGTACTTC
>TRBV12-3/TRBV12-4|TRBD1|TRBJ1-6|.
CASRPGQDSPLHF
TGTGCCAGCAGGCCGGGACAGGATTCACCCCTCCACTTT
>TRBV30|.|TRBJ2-2|once
CACYDKAELFF
TGTGCCTGTTATGACAAAGCGGAGCTGTTTTTT
>TRBV18|.|TRBJ2-1|.
CASSPTSNEQFF
TGTGCCAGCTCACCGACTAGCAATGAGCAGTTCTTC
>TRBV11-2|TRBD2|TRBJ2-7|.
CASNRPGGPGAGDEQYF
TGTGCCAGCAACCGTCCGGGAGGGCCTGGGGCAGGCGACGAGCAGTACTTC
>TRBV5-5|TRBD1|TRBJ2-7|few
CASSIPGQGTYEQYF
TGTGCCAGCAGCATCCCCGGACAGGGAACCTACGAGCAGTACTTC